The rows below give T cell receptor beta chains drawn from one sample of a study of blood T cell repertoires in COVID-19. TCRdb keeps only in-frame clones here, not all; method: immunoSEQ multiplex PCR. There are 130,000 to 150,000 clones in the sample; roughly 89% occur only once, and 8.5% to 9% lies in the top ten. What was sequenced was peripheral blood. The receptors were sampled from a woman between 45 and 65 years old with active or convalescent COVID-19. Both conserved end residues are part of each CDR3. D genes are given only for firm matches. Clone size is not always given. Where it is, it says once, few, many or a class for expanded clones.

j_call | d_call | v_call | clone_size | cdr3_nt | cdr3_aa
TRBJ2-7 | TRBD1 | TRBV5-6 | - | TGTGCCAGCAGCTTGGGACAGGGGGACCACGAGCAGTACTTC | CASSLGQGDHEQYF
TRBJ2-3 | TRBD1 | TRBV7-8 | - | TGTGCCAGCAGCTTACAGGGGGCGAGTGCAGATACGCAGTATTTT | CASSLQGASADTQYF
TRBJ1-1 | - | TRBV30 | few | TGTGCCTGGAGACTAACGGGGGGCGTTCGGGAGGAAACTGAAGCTTTCTTT | CAWRLTGGVREETEAFF
TRBJ1-2 | TRBD1 | TRBV29-1 | - | TGCAGCTCCCGGGACAGGGTCGGCTACACCTTC | CSSRDRVGYTF
TRBJ2-1 | - | TRBV27 | - | TGTGCCAGCACCAGGGGCGCGTACAATGAGCAGTTCTTC | CASTRGAYNEQFF
TRBJ2-7 | TRBD2 | TRBV6-2/TRBV6-3 | once | TGTGCCAGCAGTTCTCCAGGTAGCGGGACCCGCTACGAGCAGTACTTC | CASSSPGSGTRYEQYF
TRBJ1-4 | TRBD1 | TRBV28 | - | TGTGCCAGCAGTTTACAGCGGACAGGGAGTACTAATGAAAAACTGTTTTTT | CASSLQRTGSTNEKLFF
TRBJ2-7 | TRBD2 | TRBV4-1 | - | TGCGCCAGCAGCCAAGAAAAGCGGGAGGGCCCTCGGTACGAGCAGTACTTC | CASSQEKREGPRYEQYF
TRBJ1-2 | TRBD1 | TRBV30 | - | TGTGCCTGGAATTACCTTTCGGGACAGGCAGGAGATGGCTACACCTTC | CAWNYLSGQAGDGYTF
TRBJ1-2 | TRBD1 | TRBV6-1 | - | TGTGCCAGCAGTGACTTACTCCGGGACAGGTGGGGGGGCTACACCTTC | CASSDLLRDRWGGYTF
TRBJ2-7 | - | TRBV15 | - | TGTGCCACCAGCAGAGAACTTCTCTCCTACGAGCAGTACTTC | CATSRELLSYEQYF
TRBJ2-7 | TRBD2 | TRBV7-2 | - | TGTGCCAGCAGCCCACCGGGACTAGGGGCAATCTACGAGCAGTACTTC | CASSPPGLGAIYEQYF
TRBJ2-5 | TRBD2 | TRBV11-3 | - | TGTGCCAGCAGCCAAGGGAGGGGAGAGACCCAGTACTTC | CASSQGRGETQYF
TRBJ2-2 | TRBD1 | TRBV27 | - | TGTGCCAGCAGAGTGGGACAGCCGAACACCGGGGAGCTGTTTTTT | CASRVGQPNTGELFF
TRBJ1-1 | - | TRBV28 | - | TGTGCCAGCAGCCCCTCCCTTACTGAAGCTTTCTTT | CASSPSLTEAFF
TRBJ1-2 | - | TRBV15 | - | TGTGCCACCAGCAGAGACAGGGGCAACTATGGCTACACCTTC | CATSRDRGNYGYTF
TRBJ2-5 | TRBD2 | TRBV10-3 | few | TGTGCCATCAGTCCTGGACTAGCGGGAGGTAACCAAGAGACCCAGTACTTC | CAISPGLAGGNQETQYF
TRBJ1-2 | TRBD1 | TRBV4-3 | - | TGCGCCAGCAGCCAATCTACAGGGGGCGTCTCCTATGGCTACACCTTC | CASSQSTGGVSYGYTF
TRBJ1-1 | - | TRBV15 | - | TGTGCCACCAGCAGGGGGGGGAGGCGAATGAACACTGAAGCTTTCTTT | CATSRGGRRMNTEAFF
TRBJ2-1 | TRBD1 | TRBV4-2 | once | TGTGCCAGCAGCCAAGAGAGCAGGACAGGGGGCATCTACAATGAGCAGTTCTTC | CASSQESRTGGIYNEQFF
TRBJ2-7 | TRBD1 | TRBV28 | - | TGTGCCAGCAGAAGCGGACAGGGACACGAGCAGTACTTC | CASRSGQGHEQYF
TRBJ1-2 | - | TRBV29-1 | - | TGCAGCGTTGTACAGGACAGTAACTATGGCTACACCTTC | CSVVQDSNYGYTF
TRBJ1-5 | - | TRBV7-6 | - | TGTGCCAGCAGCTTAGCGGCTGCAGGGCCTAATCAGCCCCAGCATTTT | CASSLAAAGPNQPQHF
TRBJ2-7 | TRBD1 | TRBV7-8 | - | TGTGCCAGCAGCTTAAGTCCGACAGGGAAATCTTACGAGCAGTACTTC | CASSLSPTGKSYEQYF
TRBJ2-3 | - | TRBV5-1 | - | TGCGCCAGCAGCTTGGGCAGGGAATTTGGCACAGATACGCAGTATTTT | CASSLGREFGTDTQYF
TRBJ1-5 | - | TRBV6-1 | - | TGTGCCAGCAGTGAAGCGATGGGGCAGTGGAATCAGCCCCAGCATTTT | CASSEAMGQWNQPQHF
TRBJ1-1 | - | TRBV10-3 | - | TGTGCCATCAGGGGACAATTCACTGAAGCTTTCTTT | CAIRGQFTEAFF
TRBJ2-1 | TRBD1 | TRBV9 | - | TGTGCCAGCAGCGCTGCAGGGGGCTTGGATGAGCAGTTCTTC | CASSAAGGLDEQFF
TRBJ1-2 | - | TRBV20-1 | - | TGCAGTGCCCAGGGCTACACCTTC | CSAQGYTF
TRBJ2-3 | TRBD1 | TRBV5-1 | - | TGCGCCAGCAGCATCCCCCGGGACAGGGGTGTAGATACGCAGTATTTT | CASSIPRDRGVDTQYF
TRBJ1-1 | - | TRBV10-2 | - | TGCGCCAGCGTCTCAGGGGCCACTGAAGCTTTCTTT | CASVSGATEAFF
TRBJ1-5 | TRBD1 | TRBV24-1 | - | TGTGCCACCAGTGATTGGCGGACAGGGGTGCGCAATCAGCCCCAGCATTTT | CATSDWRTGVRNQPQHF
TRBJ2-5 | TRBD2 | TRBV3-1/TRBV3-2 | - | TGTGCCAGCAGCCGAAGCGGGAGCGGGTACCAAGAGACCCAGTACTTC | CASSRSGSGYQETQYF
TRBJ1-1 | TRBD1 | TRBV2 | - | TGTGCCAGCAGTGGAGGCCCGGGACAGGGGGCGAATGCTGAAGCTTTCTTT | CASSGGPGQGANAEAFF
TRBJ1-1 | - | TRBV30 | - | TGTGCCTGGAGTCGTATTTTGAACACTGAAGCTTTCTTT | CAWSRILNTEAFF
TRBJ1-4 | - | TRBV29-1 | - | TGCAGCGTTGAACCGGCCGGGGGTGAAAAACTGTTTTTT | CSVEPAGGEKLFF
TRBJ1-2 | - | TRBV19 | - | TGTGCCAGTAGTATCACTTCCTATGGCTACACCTTC | CASSITSYGYTF
TRBJ2-7 | - | TRBV5-4 | - | TGTGCCAGCAGCTTGGACCGGTACGAGCAGTACTTC | CASSLDRYEQYF
TRBJ1-1 | - | TRBV6-5 | few | TGTGCCAGCCTAGGCCGGACAGATTTTGAAGCTTTCTTT | CASLGRTDFEAFF
TRBJ1-6 | - | TRBV27 | - | TGTGCCAGCAGTCCCCAGGGGCATAATTCACCCCTCCACTTT | CASSPQGHNSPLHF
TRBJ2-5 | TRBD2 | TRBV19 | - | TGTGCCAGTAGTACTAGCGGGAGGGCCCATGAGACCCAGTACTTC | CASSTSGRAHETQYF
TRBJ1-4 | - | TRBV4-2 | - | TGTGCCAGCAGCCAAGAGGGGGGGTCGCTTGAAAAACTGTTTTTT | CASSQEGGSLEKLFF
TRBJ2-1 | TRBD2 | TRBV4-3 | - | TGCGCCAGCAGCCAATCGTTGACTAGCGGGGCCCCTGAGCAGTTCTTC | CASSQSLTSGAPEQFF
TRBJ2-5 | - | TRBV19 | - | TGTGCCAGTAGTTTCCCGACAGGAGGAGAAGAGACCCAGTACTTC | CASSFPTGGEETQYF
TRBJ2-7 | TRBD2 | TRBV3-1/TRBV3-2 | - | TGTGCCAGCAGCCAAGCTGCGGGGGGCGGCGAGCAGTACTTC | CASSQAAGGGEQYF
TRBJ2-7 | - | TRBV9 | - | TGTGCCAGCAGCTTTTCTCCGGGTATCAACTACGAGCAGTACTTC | CASSFSPGINYEQYF
TRBJ1-1 | - | TRBV7-2 | few | TGTGCCAGCAGCTTAGCGCGACTCGGTCAGGGGTCTGACACTGAAGCTTTCTTT | CASSLARLGQGSDTEAFF
TRBJ1-1 | - | TRBV4-3 | - | TGCGCCAGCAGCCAAGAACCGGGTGCTGAAGCTTTCTTT | CASSQEPGAEAFF
TRBJ1-1 | - | TRBV28 | - | TGTGCCAGCAGTTTATGGGAGGGTGACACTGAAGCTTTCTTT | CASSLWEGDTEAFF
TRBJ1-5 | TRBD1 | TRBV27 | - | TGTGCCAGCAGTCGACAGGGGGCCGGCAATCAGCCCCAGCATTTT | CASSRQGAGNQPQHF
TRBJ2-1 | - | TRBV5-5 | - | TGTGCCAGCAGCCCCTTCCGGACGGGGAGCTCCTACAATGAGCAGTTCTTC | CASSPFRTGSSYNEQFF
TRBJ2-5 | TRBD2 | TRBV11-2 | - | TGTGCCAGCAGGTCCGGGGGAGGGGCTTACCAAGAGACCCAGTACTTC | CASRSGGGAYQETQYF
TRBJ2-3 | - | TRBV7-2 | once | TGTGCCAGCAGCTTAGTCGGGGGTGATAGCACAGATACGCAGTATTTT | CASSLVGGDSTDTQYF